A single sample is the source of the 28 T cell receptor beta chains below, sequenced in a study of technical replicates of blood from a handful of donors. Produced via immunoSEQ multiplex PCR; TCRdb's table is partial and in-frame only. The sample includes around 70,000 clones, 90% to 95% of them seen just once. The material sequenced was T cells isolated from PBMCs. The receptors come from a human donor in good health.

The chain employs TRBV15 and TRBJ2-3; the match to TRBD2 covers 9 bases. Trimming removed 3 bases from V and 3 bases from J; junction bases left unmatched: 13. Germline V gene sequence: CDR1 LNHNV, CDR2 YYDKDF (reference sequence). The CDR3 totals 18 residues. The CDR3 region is CATSRGPAGGILTDTQYF. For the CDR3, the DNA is TGTGCCACCAGCAGGGGTCCAGCGGGAGGTATCTTAACAGATACGCAGTATTTT.

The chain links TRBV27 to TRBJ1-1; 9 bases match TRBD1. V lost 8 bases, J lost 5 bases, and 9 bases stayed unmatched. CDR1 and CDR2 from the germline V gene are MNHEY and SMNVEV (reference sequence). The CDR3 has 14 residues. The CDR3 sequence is CASQQGALWTEAFF. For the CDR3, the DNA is TGTGCCAGCCAACAGGGGGCGCTTTGGACTGAAGCTTTCTTT.

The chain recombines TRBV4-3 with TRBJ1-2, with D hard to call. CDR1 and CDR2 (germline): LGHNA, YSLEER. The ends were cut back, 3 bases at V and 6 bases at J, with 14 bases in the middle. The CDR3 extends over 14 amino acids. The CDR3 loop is CASSQYPDGDGYTF. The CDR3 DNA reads TGCGCCAGCAGCCAGTACCCTGACGGGGATGGCTACACCTTC.

The CDR3: CASSQVTRGHGEQYF. The CDR3 DNA is TGTGCCAGCAGCCAAGTGACGAGGGGGCACGGGGAGCAGTACTTC. J is TRBJ2-7 and V is TRBV4-2; 7 bases are shared with TRBD1. Germline lookup yields CDR1 LGHNA and CDR2 YNFKEQ. V shed 1 base, J shed 7 bases, and the junction held 10 bases outside the gene matches. The CDR3 covers 15 residues.

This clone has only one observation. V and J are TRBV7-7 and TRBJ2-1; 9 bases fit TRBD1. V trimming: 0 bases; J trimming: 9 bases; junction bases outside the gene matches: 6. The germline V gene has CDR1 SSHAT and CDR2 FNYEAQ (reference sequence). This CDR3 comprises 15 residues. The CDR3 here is CASSLAGQGVGEQFF. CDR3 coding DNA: TGTGCCAGCAGCTTAGCGGGACAGGGAGTCGGTGAGCAGTTCTTC.

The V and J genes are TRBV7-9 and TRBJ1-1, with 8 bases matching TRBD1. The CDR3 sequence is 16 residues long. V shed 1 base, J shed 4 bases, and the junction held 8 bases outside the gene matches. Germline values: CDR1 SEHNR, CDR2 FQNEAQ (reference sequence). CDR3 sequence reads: CASSLGRSGGFTEAFF. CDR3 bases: TGTGCCAGCAGCTTAGGGCGATCAGGGGGCTTCACTGAAGCTTTCTTT.

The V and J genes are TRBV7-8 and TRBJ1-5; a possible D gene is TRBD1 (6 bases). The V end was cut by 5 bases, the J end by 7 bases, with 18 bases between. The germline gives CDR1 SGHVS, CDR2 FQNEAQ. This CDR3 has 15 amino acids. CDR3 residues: CASSKLTGTLQPQHF. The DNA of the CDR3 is TGTGCCAGCAGCAAATTAACAGGGACGTTGCAGCCCCAGCATTTT.

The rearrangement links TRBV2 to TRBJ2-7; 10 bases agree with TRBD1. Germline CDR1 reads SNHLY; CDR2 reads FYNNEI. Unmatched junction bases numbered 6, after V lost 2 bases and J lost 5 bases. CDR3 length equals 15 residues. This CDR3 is CASSESGTGADEQYF. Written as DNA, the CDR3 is TGTGCCAGCAGTGAAAGTGGGACAGGGGCGGACGAGCAGTACTTC.

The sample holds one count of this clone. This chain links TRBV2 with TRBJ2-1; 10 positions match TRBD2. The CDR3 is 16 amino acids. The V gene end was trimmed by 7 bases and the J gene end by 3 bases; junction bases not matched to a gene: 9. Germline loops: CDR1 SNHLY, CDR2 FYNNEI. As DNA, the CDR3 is TGTGCCAGCAAGGAATTAGCGGGAGGTTACTACAATGAGCAGTTCTTC. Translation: CASKELAGGYYNEQFF.

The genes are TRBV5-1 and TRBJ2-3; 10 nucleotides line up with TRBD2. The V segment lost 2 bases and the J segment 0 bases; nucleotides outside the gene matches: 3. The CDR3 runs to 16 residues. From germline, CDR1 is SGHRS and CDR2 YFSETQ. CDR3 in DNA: TGCGCCAGCAGCTTAGGACTAGCGGCTAGCACAGATACGCAGTATTTT. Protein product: CASSLGLAASTDTQYF. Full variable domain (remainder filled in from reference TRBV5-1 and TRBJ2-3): KAGVTQTPRYLIKTRGQQVTLSCSPISGHRSVSWYQQTPGQGLQFLFEYFSETQRNKGNFPGRFSGRQFSNSRSEMNVSTLELGDSALYLCASSLGLAASTDTQYFGPGTRLTVL.

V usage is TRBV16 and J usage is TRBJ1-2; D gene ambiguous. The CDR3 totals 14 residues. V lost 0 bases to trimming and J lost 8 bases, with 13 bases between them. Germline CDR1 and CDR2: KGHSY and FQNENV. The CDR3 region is CASSQSSDYQGYTF. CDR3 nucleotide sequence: TGTGCCAGCAGCCAATCGTCAGACTATCAGGGCTACACCTTC.

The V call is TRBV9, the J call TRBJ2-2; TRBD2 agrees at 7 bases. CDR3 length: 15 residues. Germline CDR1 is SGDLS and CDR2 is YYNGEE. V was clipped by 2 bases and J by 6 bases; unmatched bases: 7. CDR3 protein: CASSVTGTKAGELFF. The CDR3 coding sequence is TGTGCCAGCAGCGTTACCGGGACTAAAGCCGGGGAGCTGTTTTTT.

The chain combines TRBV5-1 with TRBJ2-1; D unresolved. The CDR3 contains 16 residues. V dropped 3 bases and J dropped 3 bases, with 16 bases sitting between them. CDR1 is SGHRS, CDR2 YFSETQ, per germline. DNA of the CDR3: TGCGCCAGCAGCTCGGATCCGGGTCACCTCTACAATGAGCAGTTCTTC. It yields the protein CASSSDPGHLYNEQFF.

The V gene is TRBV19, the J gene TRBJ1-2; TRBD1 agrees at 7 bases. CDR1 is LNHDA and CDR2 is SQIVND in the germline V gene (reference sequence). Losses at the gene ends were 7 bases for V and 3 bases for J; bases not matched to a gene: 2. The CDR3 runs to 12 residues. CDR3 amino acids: CASKQGHYGYTF. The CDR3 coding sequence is TGTGCCAGTAAACAGGGGCACTATGGCTACACCTTC.

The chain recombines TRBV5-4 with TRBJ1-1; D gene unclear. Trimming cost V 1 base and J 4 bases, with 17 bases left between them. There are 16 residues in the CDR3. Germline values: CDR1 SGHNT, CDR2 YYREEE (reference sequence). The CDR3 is CASSLFLGGRGTEAFF. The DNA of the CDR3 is TGTGCCAGCAGCTTGTTTCTCGGTGGGCGGGGCACTGAAGCTTTCTTT.

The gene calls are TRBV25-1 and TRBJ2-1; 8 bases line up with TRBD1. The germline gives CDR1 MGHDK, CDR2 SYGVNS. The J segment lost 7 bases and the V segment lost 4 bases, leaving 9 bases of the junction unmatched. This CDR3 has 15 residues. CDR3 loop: CASSGRWTGNNEQFF. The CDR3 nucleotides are TGTGCCAGCAGTGGACGTTGGACAGGGAATAATGAGCAGTTCTTC.

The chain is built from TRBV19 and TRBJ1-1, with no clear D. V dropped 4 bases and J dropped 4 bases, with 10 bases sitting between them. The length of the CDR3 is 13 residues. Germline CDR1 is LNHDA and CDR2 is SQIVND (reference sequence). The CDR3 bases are TGTGCCAGTAGTAGGAGCTACCGCACTGAAGCTTTCTTT. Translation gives CASSRSYRTEAFF.

CDR3 in amino acids: CASSLVWEVGNEQFF. The CDR3 DNA reads as TGCGCCAGCAGCTTGGTGTGGGAGGTCGGCAATGAGCAGTTCTTC. This chain joins TRBV5-1 and TRBJ2-1; a weak D match, TRBD2 (6 bases). This CDR3 is 15 amino acids long. CDR1 and CDR2 (germline): SGHRS, YFSETQ. V was trimmed by 0 bases and J by 6 bases, leaving 13 bases between them.

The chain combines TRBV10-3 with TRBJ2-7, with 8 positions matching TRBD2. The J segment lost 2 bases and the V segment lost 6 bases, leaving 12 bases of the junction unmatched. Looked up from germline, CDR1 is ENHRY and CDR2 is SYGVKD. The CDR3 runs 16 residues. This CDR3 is CAISELSGNSPYEQYF. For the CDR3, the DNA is TGTGCCATCAGCGAGCTTAGCGGGAATAGCCCCTACGAGCAGTACTTC.

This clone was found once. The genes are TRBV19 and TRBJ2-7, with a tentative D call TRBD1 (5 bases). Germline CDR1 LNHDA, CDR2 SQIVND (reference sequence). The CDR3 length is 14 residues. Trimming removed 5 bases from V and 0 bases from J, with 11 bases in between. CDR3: CASSVWGSSYEQYF. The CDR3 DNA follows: TGTGCCAGTAGTGTTTGGGGCAGCTCCTACGAGCAGTACTTC.

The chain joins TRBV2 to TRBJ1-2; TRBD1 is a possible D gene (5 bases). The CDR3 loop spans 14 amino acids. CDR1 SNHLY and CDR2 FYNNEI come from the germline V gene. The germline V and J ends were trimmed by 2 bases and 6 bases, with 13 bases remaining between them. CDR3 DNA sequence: TGTGCCAGCAGTGAACGCAGGGAAGGGAATGGCTACACCTTC. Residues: CASSERREGNGYTF.

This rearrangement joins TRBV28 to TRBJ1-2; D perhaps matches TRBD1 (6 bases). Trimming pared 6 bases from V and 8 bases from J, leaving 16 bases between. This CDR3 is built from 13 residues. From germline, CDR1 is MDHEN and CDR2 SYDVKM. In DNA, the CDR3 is TGTGCCAGCAGGATACAGGGAATACAGGGCTACACCTTC. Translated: CASRIQGIQGYTF.

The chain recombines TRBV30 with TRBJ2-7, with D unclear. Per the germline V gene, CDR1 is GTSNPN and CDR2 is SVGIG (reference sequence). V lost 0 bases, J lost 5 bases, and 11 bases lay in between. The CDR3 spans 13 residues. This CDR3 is CAWSVRRLDEQYF. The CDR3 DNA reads TGTGCCTGGAGTGTACGTAGATTGGACGAGCAGTACTTC.

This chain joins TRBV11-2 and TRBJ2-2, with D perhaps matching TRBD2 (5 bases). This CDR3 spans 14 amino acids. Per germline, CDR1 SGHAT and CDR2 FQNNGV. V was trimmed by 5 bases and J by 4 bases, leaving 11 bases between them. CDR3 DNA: TGTGCCAGCAGCCAGCGGTTTAGCACCGGGGAGCTGTTTTTT. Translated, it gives CASSQRFSTGELFF.

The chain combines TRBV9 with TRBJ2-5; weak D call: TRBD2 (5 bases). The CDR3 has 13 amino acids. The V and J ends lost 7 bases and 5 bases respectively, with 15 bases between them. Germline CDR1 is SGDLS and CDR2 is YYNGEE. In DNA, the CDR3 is TGTGCCAGCGGAGGACTCCGTTTCGAGACCCAGTACTTC. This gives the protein CASGGLRFETQYF.

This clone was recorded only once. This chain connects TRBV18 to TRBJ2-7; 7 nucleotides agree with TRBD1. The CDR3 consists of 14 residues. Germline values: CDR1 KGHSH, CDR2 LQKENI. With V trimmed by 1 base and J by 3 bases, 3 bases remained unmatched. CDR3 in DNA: TGTGCCAGCTCACCACGGACAGGACTCTACGAGCAGTACTTC. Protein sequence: CASSPRTGLYEQYF.

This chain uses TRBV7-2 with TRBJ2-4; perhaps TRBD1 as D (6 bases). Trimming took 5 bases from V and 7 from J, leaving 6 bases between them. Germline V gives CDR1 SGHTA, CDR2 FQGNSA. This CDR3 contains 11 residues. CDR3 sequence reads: CASSQGNIQYF. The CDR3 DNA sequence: TGTGCCAGCAGCCAGGGGAACATTCAGTACTTC.

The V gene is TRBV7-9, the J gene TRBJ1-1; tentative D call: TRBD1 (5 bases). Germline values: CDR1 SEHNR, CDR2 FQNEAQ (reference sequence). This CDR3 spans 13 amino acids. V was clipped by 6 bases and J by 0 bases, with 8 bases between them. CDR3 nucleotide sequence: TGTGCCAGCAGATCGGACATGAACACTGAAGCTTTCTTT. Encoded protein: CASRSDMNTEAFF.